This TCR beta chain stems from a study of technical replicates of blood from a handful of donors. Germline CDR1 reads SGHNT; CDR2 reads YENEEA. The CDR3 has 18 residues. With 1 base removed from V and 1 base from J, the gap between germline ends came to 17 bases. TCRdb keeps only in-frame clones here, not all; method: immunoSEQ multiplex PCR. In the table there are around 80,000 clones, about nine tenths of which are singletons. V usage is TRBV11-3 and J usage is TRBJ2-1; D possibly corresponds to TRBD1 (5 bases). The TCR originated in a human donor in good health. The sequencing input was T cells isolated from PBMCs. The CDR3 here is CASSLVFFDRGSYNEQFF. The CDR3 DNA sequence: TGTGCCAGCAGCTTAGTTTTCTTCGATAGGGGTTCCTACAATGAGCAGTTCTTC.